Detailed here is one T cell receptor beta chain. Its antigen is undetermined. TCRdb passed the reads through MiXCR, listing each CDR3 protein once. The sample contains about 680,000 distinct CDR3 sequences, less than 25% of which appear only once. Germline CDR1 is MNHEY and CDR2 is SMNVEV (reference sequence). CDR3 size: 13 residues. Trimming removed 6 bases from V and 5 bases from J, with 13 bases in between. The data derive from a study of T cell repertoires in cytomegalovirus infection. The study, taken as a whole, reports: The ex vivo response was dominated by HLA-C-restricted CMV-specific TCR beta clonotypes.

Sequenced: CD8+ T cells from PBMCs. The chain joins TRBV27 to TRBJ1-1; D is undetermined. The origin of this receptor is a human donor in good health (CMV status not recorded). Some clones in this sample may be carry-over from other donors' samples. As DNA, the CDR3 is TGTGCCAGCAGACCCGAGGGCCTAACTGAAGCTTTCTTT. Translating gives CASRPEGLTEAFF.